This TCR gamma chain comes out of a study of fetal and pediatric gammadelta thymocytes (dated by TCRdb to the early 2020s). For the study in its entirety: Previously published data and newly generated, unpublished data were combined in the bulk gammadelta thymocyte repertoires, which were used to strengthen a single-cell study of gammadelta thymocyte development. A total of approximately 10 subjects, comprising 3 fetal thymus donors and 7 pediatric thymus donors, were covered by the bulk gammadelta thymocyte repertoire set. Unpublished data were combined with previously published data (refs 27,28) to make up the bulk gammadelta thymocyte repertoires. To increase subject numbers and strengthen the CDR3 publicity analysis, bulk TCR repertoire data were added.

About this clone itself: The antigen it recognizes is unknown. TCRdb's protein, taken from a much larger clone, differs from this DNA's translation at residue 6, likely owing to a read error; the protein displayed comes from the DNA.

TCRdb lists the instrument as Illumina MiSeq. The original methods were these. For the publicity analysis, the Vgamma9Vdelta2 and nonVgamma9Vdelta2 bulk CDR3 files from each subject were merged to form one combined repertoire per subject. CDR3 publicity was scored from 0 to 19 by checking each amino acid sequence across 9 single-cell datasets and approximately 9 bulk repertoires, using base R and dplyr. Clones were re-identified by TCRdb from the public reads with CATT, and rows with the same DNA were merged. The V and J calls and clone size come from TCRdb's table, not from the authors' own analysis. The sample data list approximately 160 gamma-chain clones, and more than 0.95% of these were observed just once. Roughly 44% of the sample rests with the top ten. CDR1 and CDR2, looked up from the germline V gene, are EGSTGY and YDSYTSSV. V is cut back by 5 bases and J by 0 bases, with 4 bases in the junction unmatched. From cysteine to phenylalanine, the CDR3 is 13 amino acids long. Only CDR3 DNA remains: 39 bases, in frame from the first base.

What the study reported, not specific to this receptor: Compared with post-natal repertoires, fetal gammadelta thymocyte repertoires were previously reported to be enriched for TRDV2, TRGV8 and TRGV9 usage, low N additions and public CDR3s.

Fetal thymuses came from elective pregnancy terminations at roughly 14 to 22 weeks estimated gestational age, performed for socio-psychological reasons in Singapore. Every fetus was judged structurally normal, both by ultrasound before the termination and by gross morphological examination after the termination. Staining of thymocytes was performed with Zombie NIR viability dye and with antibodies against CD3 (UCHT1), TCRgammadelta (11F2), TCRVgamma9 (IMMU360) and TCRVdelta2 (IMMU389). Bulk TRD and TRG CDR3 repertoires were generated separately from sorted Vgamma9Vdelta2 and nonVgamma9Vdelta2 gammadelta thymocytes of human fetal and pediatric thymuses. Thymic cell suspensions were made from fetal and post-natal thymuses as previously described. NonVgamma9Vdelta2 thymocytes were sorted as CD3+ gammadeltaTCR+ cells lacking the Vgamma9+Vdelta2+ phenotype. A FACS Aria III cell sorter (BD Biosciences) was used to carry out the cell sorting.

The sequence came from a human fetus. The rearranged segments are TRGV4 and TRGJ1 or TRGJ2. The sequenced material came from non-Vgamma9Vdelta2 gamma-delta T cells from the thymus. The label giving this sample's cell subset or site can be read as: CD3+gammadeltaTCR+ thymocytes not co-expressing Vgamma9 and Vdelta2. The CDR3 protein: CATWVLNYYKKLF. The DNA sequence reads TGTGCCACCTGGGTCCTGAATTATTATAAGAAACTCTTT.